This T cell receptor beta chain was captured by sequencing in a study of T cells in Graves' hyperthyroidism and ophthalmopathy. The table lists this clonotype with a few counts. V was shortened by 1 base and J by 5 bases, with 12 bases between the two germline ends. Germline values: CDR1 LGHDT, CDR2 YNNKEL (reference sequence). This CDR3 is 15 amino acids long. RNA transcripts were the template for amplifying TCR beta CDR3 regions. Carried out on the TCR CDR3, a first-round RT-PCR used the HTBI primer set. TCRdb reprocessed the multiplex PCR reads with MiXCR, giving one entry per CDR3 protein. The repertoire includes 730,000 or so distinct CDR3 sequences, approximately 18% of them detected once, and 16% sits in the top ten.

The sequenced sample was blood. V usage is TRBV3-1 and J usage is TRBJ1-5; weak D call: TRBD1 (6 bases). This TCR came from a woman between 45 and 60 years old with Graves' hyperthyroidism that later progressed to Graves' ophthalmopathy. CDR3 loop: CASSQGTAGYQPQHF. The CDR3 nucleotides read TGTGCCAGCAGCCAAGGGACAGCGGGGTATCAGCCCCAGCATTTT.